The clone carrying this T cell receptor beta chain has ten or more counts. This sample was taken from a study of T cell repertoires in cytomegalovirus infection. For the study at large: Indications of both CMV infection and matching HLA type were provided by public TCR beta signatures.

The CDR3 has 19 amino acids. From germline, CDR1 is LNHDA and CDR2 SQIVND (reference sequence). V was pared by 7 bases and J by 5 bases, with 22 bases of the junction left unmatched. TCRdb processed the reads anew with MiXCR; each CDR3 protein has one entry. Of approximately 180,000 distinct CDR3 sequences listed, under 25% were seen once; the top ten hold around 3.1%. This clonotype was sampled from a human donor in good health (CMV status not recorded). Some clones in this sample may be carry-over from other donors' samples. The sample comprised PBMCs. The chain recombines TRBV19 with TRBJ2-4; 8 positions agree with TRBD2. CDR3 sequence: CASTISRGRGAPRENIQYF. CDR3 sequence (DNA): TGTGCCAGTACCATCTCCCGGGGGCGGGGGGCGCCGAGAGAAAACATTCAGTACTTC.